The 16 T cell receptor beta chains reported below all come from one sample, sequenced in a study of identical twins. TCRdb ran MiXCR on the 5' RACE reads and lists one entry per CDR3 protein. The sample carries approximately 1.8 million distinct CDR3 sequences, 32% recorded once. Sequencing input: cord blood. These receptor sequences come from a newborn girl in good health.

This chain connects TRBV14 to TRBJ1-2; D may be TRBD1 (5 bases). V lost 0 bases, J lost 0 bases, and 14 bases lay in between. Germline-derived CDR1 and CDR2 are SGHDN and FVKESK. The CDR3 has 17 residues. The CDR3 sequence is CASSQDRDGVTNYGYTF. CDR3 sequence (DNA): TGTGCCAGCAGCCAAGATCGGGACGGGGTAACTAACTATGGCTACACCTTC.

This chain uses TRBV5-1 with TRBJ2-5, with 9 bases that match TRBD1. V dropped 3 bases and J dropped 4; count of bases not matched to a gene: 4. The V gene's germline CDR1 is SGHRS and CDR2 YFSETQ. The CDR3 is made up of 14 amino acids. CDR3 nucleotide sequence: TGCGCCAGCAGCTCCGGGACAGGGATAGAGACCCAGTACTTC. This gives the protein CASSSGTGIETQYF.

In this sample, this clonotype turned up a few times. This chain uses TRBV3-1 with TRBJ1-2, with D perhaps TRBD1 (6 bases). The V and J ends lost 4 bases and 3 bases respectively, with 15 bases between them. Germline loops: CDR1 LGHDT, CDR2 YNNKEL (reference sequence). This CDR3 is built from 15 residues. The CDR3 sequence: CASSPSRGRYYGYTF. The CDR3 region has the DNA TGTGCCAGCAGCCCCAGCAGGGGCCGCTACTATGGCTACACCTTC.

The chain employs TRBV5-1 and TRBJ2-5, with D maybe TRBD2 (6 bases). The CDR3 consists of 14 residues. Germline CDR1 and CDR2: SGHRS and YFSETQ. V lost 2 bases to trimming and J lost 4 bases, with 12 bases between them. CDR3 loop: CASSFTKAGETQYF. The CDR3 DNA reads as TGCGCCAGCAGCTTTACGAAAGCGGGAGAGACCCAGTACTTC. Using reference TRBV5-1 and TRBJ2-5 for the parts outside the CDR3, the full variable domain is KAGVTQTPRYLIKTRGQQVTLSCSPISGHRSVSWYQQTPGQGLQFLFEYFSETQRNKGNFPGRFSGRQFSNSRSEMNVSTLELGDSALYLCASSFTKAGETQYFGPGTRLLVL.

A few counts support this clonotype. J is TRBJ1-4 and V is TRBV25-1; a weak D match, TRBD1 (5 bases). Germline CDR1 reads MGHDK; CDR2 reads SYGVNS. Trimming left V 6 bases short and J 8 bases short, with 10 bases between. This CDR3 comprises 12 residues. CDR3 DNA: TGTGCCAGCAGAGGGGCGGACGAAAAACTGTTTTTT. It encodes CASRGADEKLFF.

The chain carries TRBV12-3 or TRBV12-4 and TRBJ2-7; 7 nucleotides match TRBD1. The CDR3 runs to 14 residues. J was trimmed by 3 bases and V by 5 bases; bases with no gene match: 7. The CDR3 reads CASSPDRVYYEQYF. In DNA, the CDR3 is TGTGCCAGCAGTCCCGACAGGGTATACTACGAGCAGTACTTC.

V and J are TRBV6-5 and TRBJ2-5; 10 bases fit TRBD2. V shed 4 bases, J shed 3 bases, and the junction held 8 bases outside the gene matches. The CDR3 is made up of 16 amino acids. CDR1 is MNHEY, CDR2 SVGAGI, per germline. The DNA of the CDR3 is TGTGCCAGCAGTTTCGGACTAGCGGTCATAAAAGAGACCCAGTACTTC. Translation: CASSFGLAVIKETQYF.

This clonotype was picked up many times. CDR3 amino acids: CASSLFSLAENEQFF. The CDR3 region has the DNA TGCGCCAGCAGCTTGTTTTCCCTAGCGGAAAATGAGCAGTTCTTC. V gene TRBV5-1 combines with J gene TRBJ2-1, with 7 bases aligning to TRBD2. The CDR3 runs to 15 residues. The V and J ends lost 1 base and 7 bases, in that order; junction bases with no gene match: 8. Germline V gives CDR1 SGHRS, CDR2 YFSETQ.

This clonotype was seen a handful of times. A junction boundary mismatches the germline segment, possibly from a read error. The chain couples TRBV11-2 to TRBJ2-6, with D tentatively TRBD1 (5 bases). This CDR3 contains 14 residues. Germline lookup yields CDR1 SGHAT and CDR2 FQNNGV. CDR3 sequence (DNA): TGTGCCAGCAGCCAGGGTTCTGGGGACAACGTCCTGACTTTC. Translated: CASSQGSGDNVLTF.

This chain uses TRBV20-1 with TRBJ2-3; TRBD2 matches 9 bases. V was clipped by 5 bases and J by 6 bases; unmatched bases: 12. This CDR3 comprises 15 residues. CDR1 is DFQATT, CDR2 SNEGSKA, per germline (reference sequence). The CDR3 DNA follows: TGCAGTGCTGCCCCTTTTTGGCGGGGGGGGGATACGCAGTATTTT. This translates into CSAAPFWRGGDTQYF.

This clonotype was detected many times. One end of the junction fails to match germline, which may point to a read error. V is TRBV5-1 and J is TRBJ1-1; TRBD1 matches 8 bases. The CDR3 sequence is 13 residues long. The V gene's germline CDR1 is SGHRS and CDR2 YFSETQ. The CDR3, as DNA: TGTGCCAGCAGCTTTGACAGGGGCACTGAAGCTTTCTTT. It encodes CASSFDRGTEAFF.

The CDR3 DNA reads TGCGCCAGCAGCACCCCCGGGACATCTAATGAAAAACTGTTTTTT. Protein: CASSTPGTSNEKLFF. The chain employs TRBV4-1 and TRBJ1-4; a weak D match, TRBD1 (6 bases). The germline CDR1 and CDR2 sequences are MGHRA and YSYEKL. V shed 5 bases and J shed 3 bases, with 13 bases lying between them. The CDR3 spans 15 residues.

The chain uses TRBV9 and TRBJ2-3, with D maybe TRBD1 (7 bases). Germline V gives CDR1 SGDLS, CDR2 YYNGEE. CDR3 length: 16 amino acids. The V and J ends lost 0 bases and 4 bases respectively, with 15 bases between them. The CDR3 loop is CASSVEGGGNADTQYF. Written as DNA, the CDR3 is TGTGCCAGCAGCGTAGAAGGAGGGGGCAACGCAGATACGCAGTATTTT.

This clonotype appeared a few times. The rearrangement links TRBV27 to TRBJ2-1; 8 bases agree with TRBD2. Germline trimming cut 2 bases from V and 4 bases from J; bases unmatched to any gene: 13. Germline CDR1 and CDR2: MNHEY and SMNVEV (reference sequence). The CDR3 has 18 amino acids. The CDR3 DNA reads as TGTGCCAGCAGTTTAGAGGGTGGTAGCGGGATTATGTACAATGAGCAGTTCTTC. Translating gives CASSLEGGSGIMYNEQFF.

This clonotype came up a few times. The chain recombines TRBV12-3 or TRBV12-4 with TRBJ2-1, with 8 bases lining up with TRBD2. The V and J ends lost 7 bases and 3 bases, in that order; junction bases with no gene match: 17. The CDR3 consists of 18 residues. The CDR3, as DNA: TGTGCCAGCACCTTGATACCTAGCGGGTGGGGGTTCTACAATGAGCAGTTCTTC. Protein sequence: CASTLIPSGWGFYNEQFF.

There are many counts of this clonotype. The chain couples TRBV6-2 or TRBV6-3 to TRBJ2-5, with D hard to call. Trimming pared 10 bases from V and 3 bases from J, leaving 12 bases between. The CDR3 covers 12 residues. Germline V gives CDR1 MNHEY, CDR2 SVGEGT. CDR3 sequence (DNA): TGTGCCATCAGGACGGGCGAAGAGACCCAGTACTTC. This sequence encodes CAIRTGEETQYF.